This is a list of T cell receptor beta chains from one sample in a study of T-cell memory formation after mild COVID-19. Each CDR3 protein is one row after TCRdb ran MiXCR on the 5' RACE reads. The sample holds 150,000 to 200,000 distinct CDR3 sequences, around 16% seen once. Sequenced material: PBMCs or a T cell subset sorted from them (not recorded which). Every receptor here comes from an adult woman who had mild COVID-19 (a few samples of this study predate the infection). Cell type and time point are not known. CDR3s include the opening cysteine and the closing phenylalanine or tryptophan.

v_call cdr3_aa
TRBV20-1 CSARAESLNTEAFF
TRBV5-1 CASSLTGQEVTEAFF
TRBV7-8 CASRQTVETQYF
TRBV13 CASSLRGGLRTDTQYF
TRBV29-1 CSVARTGGMTEAFF
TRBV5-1 CASSFSTADYGYTF
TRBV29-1 CSVFGGDGYTF
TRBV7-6 CASSLVAGLAGKNEQFF
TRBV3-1 CASNPTGLAGNEQFF
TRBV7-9 CASSKDSYNTEAFF
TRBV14 CASSPLAGNTGELFF
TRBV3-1 CASSQGRQSLYGYTF
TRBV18 CASSPVSGTELSKWDF
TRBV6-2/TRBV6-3 CASSLQSYLYGYTF
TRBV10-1 CASSVWSSGRINEQFF
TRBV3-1 CASSQLEPYEKLFF
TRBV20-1 CSARDRTGDQKKLFF
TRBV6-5 CASSQSSGQGEIYGYTF
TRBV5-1 CASSTQPNGPEAFF
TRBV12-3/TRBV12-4 CASSFEGSYGYTF
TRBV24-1 CATSDSTGTPNDEQYF
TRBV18 CASSPPQEKTQYF
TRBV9 CASSVTAEIMRQGPEAFF
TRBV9 CASSGGQVGETQYF
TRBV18 CASSPQEAVTEAFF
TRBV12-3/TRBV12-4 CASSRPGLAGIYEQYF
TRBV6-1 CASSERKGGITDTQYF
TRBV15 CATSRENSVIYGYTF
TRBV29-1 CSVNSGTTGELFF
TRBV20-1 CSAASGAYNEQFF
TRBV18 CASSRGRDNEQFF
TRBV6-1 CASTNKRSGGGADTQYF
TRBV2 CASSDWGGSYNEQFF
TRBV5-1 CASSPGLAGGSGYTDTQYF
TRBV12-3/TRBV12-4 CASSRRGTEEKLFF
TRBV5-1 CASRLSGDTGELFF
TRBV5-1 CASSLVTWVLNEQFF
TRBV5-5 CASSQKTGVNEQFF
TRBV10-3 CATRGPGTDTQYF
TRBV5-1 CASSLGQADYTF
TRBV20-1 CSASGLAGHNEQFF
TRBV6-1 CASSDPSGGANTDTQYF
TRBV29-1 CSVEPQGVETQYF
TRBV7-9 CASRSQGSNNEQFF
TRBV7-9 CASSLDRSSGGAADTQYF
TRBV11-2 CASSSQGYGANVLTF
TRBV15 CATGSTGENSYEQYF
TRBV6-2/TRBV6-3 CASSYFIGTEAFF
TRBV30 CAWSVGIYEQYF
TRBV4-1 CASSMTPSGGVNEQFF
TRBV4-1 CASSQEGRGNTIYF
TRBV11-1 CASGAGDRTQETQYF
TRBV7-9 CASSLVLNTQYF
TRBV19 CASSIRLSSYEQYF
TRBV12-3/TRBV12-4 CASSPRRGLRNEQFF